This entry lists 21 T cell receptor beta chains sequenced from one sample in a study of molecular identifiers for immune sequencing clone quantification. In TCRdb, the PCR reads were re-called with MiXCR into one record per CDR3 protein. The sample consists of under 600,000 distinct CDR3 sequences, 25% of them appearing once. The material sequenced was naive CD8+ T cells from blood, with Jurkat cell RNA spiked in. Stated subset: FACS-sorted CD8+CD4-CCR7+CD45RA+ naive T cells. These receptor sequences come from a human donor in good health. Some libraries in this study had Jurkat cell RNA spiked in.

This clonotype has a handful of counts. The J gene is TRBJ1-2, the V gene TRBV29-1; D remains ambiguous. Between the trimmed V and J ends, which lost 7 bases and 0 bases, there was a span of 9 bases. This CDR3 has 12 amino acids. Germline assignment: CDR1 SQVTM and CDR2 ANQGSEA. The CDR3 spells CSGVLANYGYTF. CDR3 nucleotides: TGCAGCGGAGTCTTAGCTAACTATGGCTACACCTTC.

The table lists this clonotype with many counts. The V call is TRBV12-3 or TRBV12-4, the J call TRBJ2-4; D possibly matches TRBD1 or TRBD2 (5 bases each). V was cut by 5 bases and J by 5 bases, with 10 bases left in between. The CDR3 consists of 13 residues. The CDR3 loop is CASSLGGQNIQYF. CDR3 DNA sequence: TGTGCCAGCAGTCTTGGGGGTCAAAACATTCAGTACTTC.

The chain has TRBV7-6 and TRBJ2-2, with 8 bases lining up with TRBD1. The CDR3 totals 18 residues. With 4 bases clipped from V and 1 base from J, the junction kept 11 bases outside the gene matches. From germline, CDR1 is SGHVS and CDR2 FNYEAQ. CDR3 in amino acids: CASSSRQGAGLNTGELFF. The CDR3 DNA is TGTGCCAGCAGCTCTCGGCAGGGGGCCGGGTTGAACACCGGGGAGCTGTTTTTT.

Note on this clonotype: Since a much larger clone is just one base distant, this may be a read error. The CDR3 coding sequence is TGCGCCGGCAGCCCCTCGGGACAACCGATCACAGATACGCAGTATTTT. Encoded protein: CAGSPSGQPITDTQYF. The chain joins TRBV5-1 to TRBJ2-3; D is possibly TRBD1 (6 bases). Germline CDR1 and CDR2: SGHRS and YFSETQ. This CDR3 is built from 16 residues.

This sequence joins TRBV27 and TRBJ1-3; possible D gene TRBD1, 6 bases. From germline, CDR1 is MNHEY and CDR2 SMNVEV (reference sequence). The CDR3 runs to 14 residues. V lost 2 bases, J lost 2 bases, and 7 bases lay in between. CDR3 DNA: TGTGCCAGCAGTTTAAGGGGGGCTGGAAACACCATATATTTT. This translates into CASSLRGAGNTIYF.

This clonotype has a count of ten or more. The V gene is TRBV4-3, the J gene TRBJ2-7; TRBD1 matches 10 bases. The CDR3 covers 15 residues. Germline CDR1 is LGHNA and CDR2 is YSLEER. Trimming at V came to 0 bases and at J to 3 bases, leaving 2 bases not matched to a gene. The CDR3 is CASSQDRTGGYEQYF. The CDR3 DNA is TGCGCCAGCAGCCAAGACCGGACAGGGGGCTACGAGCAGTACTTC.

The gene calls are TRBV14 and TRBJ2-7; 13 bases agree with TRBD2. Trimming took 4 bases from V and 1 from J; bases not matched to a gene: 7. Looked up from germline, CDR1 is SGHDN and CDR2 is FVKESK. The CDR3 loop spans 17 amino acids. The CDR3 loop is CASSPPGLAGYSYEQYF. CDR3 nucleotides: TGTGCCAGCAGCCCGCCGGGACTAGCGGGATATTCCTACGAGCAGTACTTC.

J is TRBJ1-6 and V is TRBV5-5; no clear D. Trimming cost V 0 bases and J 9 bases, with 7 bases left between them. Germline assignment: CDR1 SGHKS and CDR2 YYEKEE (reference sequence). The length of the CDR3 is 13 residues. The CDR3: CASSLALTSPLHF. CDR3 bases: TGTGCCAGCAGCTTGGCCCTGACTTCACCCCTCCACTTT.

This clonotype turned up a few times. V is TRBV30 and J is TRBJ2-7; 7 nucleotides align to TRBD2. After removal of 8 bases from V and 0 bases from J, the junction contained 13 bases not matched to a gene. The CDR3 runs to 15 residues. The germline V gene encodes CDR1 GTSNPN and CDR2 SVGIG (reference sequence). CDR3 in DNA: TGTGCCGCCCGAAGGTCTAGCGGCCACTCCTACGAGCAGTACTTC. It specifies CAARRSSGHSYEQYF.

This clonotype showed up just a few times. The V and J genes are TRBV27 and TRBJ2-7; 7 nucleotides align to TRBD1. Germline V gene sequence: CDR1 MNHEY, CDR2 SMNVEV (reference sequence). The CDR3 totals 15 residues. J was trimmed by 5 bases and V by 5 bases; bases with no gene match: 12. The CDR3 DNA follows: TGTGCCAGCAGTGAGACAGGGCGGAGGTTACACGAGCAGTACTTC. It is translated as CASSETGRRLHEQYF.

The table lists this clonotype with many counts. V is TRBV7-9 and J is TRBJ2-7; 8 bases match TRBD2. The junction had 3 bases not matched to a gene; V was cut back by 5 bases and J by 6 bases. CDR1 and CDR2 (germline): SEHNR, FQNEAQ (reference sequence). CDR3 size: 12 residues. This chain's CDR3 is CASSPAGAEQYF. The CDR3 DNA reads TGTGCCAGCAGCCCAGCGGGGGCCGAGCAGTACTTC.

This clonotype was recorded at least ten times. The genes are TRBV28 and TRBJ2-6; D uncertain. V lost 2 bases and J 0 bases, leaving 8 bases between the germline ends. The CDR3 is made up of 16 amino acids. Germline assignment: CDR1 MDHEN and CDR2 SYDVKM. CDR3: CASSLPWGSGANVLTF. For the CDR3, the DNA is TGTGCCAGCAGTTTACCCTGGGGCTCTGGGGCCAACGTCCTGACTTTC.

In its sample, this clonotype was seen a few times. The V call is TRBV27, the J call TRBJ2-7; perhaps TRBD2 as D (5 bases). The germline V gene has CDR1 MNHEY and CDR2 SMNVEV (reference sequence). The CDR3 extends over 14 amino acids. The V end lost 3 bases, the J end lost 0 bases, and 9 bases lay between the germline ends. The CDR3 DNA is TGTGCCAGCAGTTTCGAGGGAAGCTCCTACGAGCAGTACTTC. Amino acid sequence: CASSFEGSSYEQYF.

Turning to this clonotype: One end of the junction is discordant with germline, which a read error may explain. The CDR3 region is CANSVVGGEQFF. CDR3 nucleotides: TGTGCCAATAGTGTCGTAGGCGGTGAGCAGTTCTTC. The chain recombines TRBV19 with TRBJ2-1; D call uncertain. CDR3 length: 12 amino acids. Per germline, CDR1 LNHDA and CDR2 SQIVND (reference sequence).

The chain has TRBV6-5 and TRBJ1-1, with a tentative D call TRBD1 (6 bases). The CDR3 covers 16 residues. Trimming shortened V by 0 bases and J by 1 base, and 12 bases separated the two germline ends. Germline lookup yields CDR1 MNHEY and CDR2 SVGAGI. The CDR3 sequence is CASSYSSGAGNTEAFF. CDR3 nucleotides: TGTGCCAGCAGTTACTCTTCGGGGGCGGGGAACACTGAAGCTTTCTTT.

This clonotype came up a few times. The J gene is TRBJ2-7, the V gene TRBV6-5; 8 bases map to TRBD1. CDR3 size: 15 residues. Germline-derived CDR1 and CDR2 are MNHEY and SVGAGI. V gave up 2 bases and J gave up 0 bases; unmatched junction bases: 3. The DNA for the CDR3 is TGTGCCAGCAGTTACGCACAGGGGGACTCCTACGAGCAGTACTTC. As protein: CASSYAQGDSYEQYF.

In regard to this clonotype: A read error may be the cause here, since a much bigger clone is one base away. The CDR3 ends on some other residue instead of the conserved phenylalanine or tryptophan, so this is likely a read error. CDR3 nucleotide sequence: TGCGCCAGCAGCCAAGATGAGGGGAGGAACGAGCAGTACCTC. Translation: CASSQDEGRNEQYL. V and J are TRBV4-1 and TRBJ2-7; perhaps TRBD2 as D (6 bases). The V end lost 0 bases, the J end lost 5 bases, and 11 bases lay between the germline ends. CDR3 length equals 14 residues. CDR1 is MGHRA, CDR2 YSYEKL, per germline.

The rearrangement links TRBV25-1 to TRBJ2-7; 9 bases align to TRBD2. The trim removed 2 bases at V and 3 bases at J, leaving 5 bases unmatched. Germline V gene sequence: CDR1 MGHDK, CDR2 SYGVNS. The CDR3 spans 15 residues. The CDR3 region has the DNA TGTGCCAGCAGTGAAGTAGCGGGAGTGGTCTACGAGCAGTACTTC. It encodes CASSEVAGVVYEQYF.

V is TRBV7-2 and J is TRBJ2-2; D remains ambiguous. The V gene's germline CDR1 is SGHTA and CDR2 FQGNSA. Trimming took 1 base from V and 8 from J, leaving 17 bases between them. The CDR3 is 16 amino acids. The CDR3 nucleotides read TGTGCCAGCAGCTTAGGCCAACTTAAGCCCCTTGGGGAGCTGTTTTTT. As protein: CASSLGQLKPLGELFF.

This clonotype was observed a few times. The V gene is TRBV12-3 or TRBV12-4, the J gene TRBJ2-1; D is tentatively TRBD1 or TRBD2 (6 bases each). This CDR3 spans 15 amino acids. V lost 1 base and J lost 6, with 13 bases in between. CDR3: CASSLGWGAGNEQFF. CDR3 nucleotide sequence: TGTGCCAGCAGTTTAGGCTGGGGGGCGGGCAATGAGCAGTTCTTC.

V is TRBV6-2 or TRBV6-3 and J is TRBJ2-2; D remains ambiguous. Trimming shortened V by 0 bases and J by 6 bases, and 8 bases separated the two germline ends. This CDR3 contains 14 residues. Germline V gene data show CDR1 as MNHEY and CDR2 as SVGEGT. CDR3 region: CASSYSNTPGELFF. CDR3 nucleotides: TGTGCCAGCAGTTACTCGAATACGCCCGGGGAGCTGTTTTTT.